This passage covers 20 T cell receptor beta chains from one sample sequenced in a study of a mutant IDH1 vaccine in newly diagnosed glioma. As for time point: week 23, last vaccination. In the vaccine, a single dose held 300 ug of the mutant IDH1 20-mer peptide, along with topical imiquimod. The method was immunoSEQ multiplex PCR; TCRdb's version includes in-frame clones alone and lacks a portion of them. The top ten clones hold 2% to 2.5% of a sample with roughly 74,000 clones, around 85% of them seen once. Their target antigens are unknown. The specimen was PBMCs, collected from a glioma patient whose treatment included an IDH1 peptide vaccine. These receptor sequences come from a young man with glioma. Some clones in this sample may be carry-over from other donors' samples.

This chain links TRBV6-5 with TRBJ2-5; 11 nucleotides agree with TRBD2. V shed 5 bases, J shed 1 base, and the junction held 3 bases outside the gene matches. Per germline, CDR1 MNHEY and CDR2 SVGAGI. The CDR3 has 15 amino acids. CDR3: CASSATSGTQETQYF. As DNA, the CDR3 is TGTGCCAGCAGTGCGACTAGCGGGACCCAAGAGACCCAGTACTTC.

V usage is TRBV5-1 and J usage is TRBJ1-6, with a possible D match to TRBD1 (5 bases). This CDR3 region has 17 residues. In germline, CDR1 is SGHRS, CDR2 YFSETQ. Trimming shortened V by 7 bases and J by 0 bases, and 17 bases separated the two germline ends. The CDR3 sequence is CASSRTDKNSYNSPLHF. The CDR3 DNA is TGCGCCAGCTCCCGGACGGACAAGAACTCCTATAATTCACCCCTCCACTTT.

V usage is TRBV27 and J usage is TRBJ2-1, with 12 nucleotides matching TRBD2. Trimming cost V 5 bases and J 7 bases; bases outside gene matches: 6. Germline values: CDR1 MNHEY, CDR2 SMNVEV (reference sequence). The CDR3 extends over 15 amino acids. The CDR3 loop is CASSGLAGSLNEQFF. The CDR3 DNA reads as TGTGCCAGCAGTGGACTAGCGGGGTCGTTGAATGAGCAGTTCTTC.

J is TRBJ2-7 and V is TRBV4-1, with D possibly called TRBD1 or TRBD2 (5 bases each). V was cut by 1 base and J by 3 bases, with 19 bases left in between. The CDR3 length is 17 residues. Germline CDR1 reads MGHRA; CDR2 reads YSYEKL. CDR3 sequence (DNA): TGCGCCAGCAGCCAAGGTCGGTTAGGGACCGACAACTACGAGCAGTACTTC. It is translated as CASSQGRLGTDNYEQYF.

This sequence joins TRBV6-1 and TRBJ2-3; TRBD2 matches 12 bases. CDR1 is MNHNS, CDR2 SASEGT, per germline. The V segment lost 4 bases and the J segment 5 bases; nucleotides outside the gene matches: 7. The CDR3 sequence is 16 residues long. CDR3: CASSGRLAGAVDTQYF. The CDR3 DNA reads as TGTGCCAGCAGTGGCAGACTAGCGGGAGCCGTAGATACGCAGTATTTT.

V and J are TRBV6-6 and TRBJ2-7; 7 bases line up with TRBD2. This CDR3 is built from 14 residues. CDR1 and CDR2 (germline): MNHNY, SVGAGI (reference sequence). Germline trimming cut 4 bases from V and 6 bases from J; bases unmatched to any gene: 9. CDR3 sequence: CASSSLSGASEQYF. Written as DNA, the CDR3 is TGTGCCAGCAGTTCCCTAAGCGGGGCATCCGAGCAGTACTTC.

The chain links TRBV27 to TRBJ2-1, with D uncertain. The CDR3 is 14 amino acids. Trimming shortened V by 4 bases and J by 5 bases, and 12 bases separated the two germline ends. Germline values: CDR1 MNHEY, CDR2 SMNVEV (reference sequence). CDR3 sequence (DNA): TGTGCCAGCAGTTATTGGCAGGCTAACAATGAGCAGTTCTTC. It yields the protein CASSYWQANNEQFF.

The gene calls are TRBV27 and TRBJ2-6, with D perhaps matching TRBD2 (5 bases). The CDR3 extends over 21 amino acids. V was shortened by 7 bases and J by 4 bases, with 32 bases between the two germline ends. Germline CDR1 MNHEY, CDR2 SMNVEV (reference sequence). Here the CDR3 reads CASTPFPPRTGIRSGANVLTF. The CDR3 DNA is TGTGCCAGCACCCCCTTTCCCCCCCGGACCGGGATAAGGAGCGGGGCCAACGTCCTGACTTTC.

The chain combines TRBV6-5 with TRBJ2-7; D ambiguous. From germline, CDR1 is MNHEY and CDR2 SVGAGI. The V and J ends lost 2 bases and 0 bases respectively, with 5 bases between them. There are 13 residues in the CDR3. The CDR3 reads CASSYADSYEQYF. Here the CDR3 DNA reads TGTGCCAGCAGTTACGCAGACTCCTACGAGCAGTACTTC.

This clone has a single count. The chain links TRBV18 to TRBJ1-3, with unresolved D. Germline V gene sequence: CDR1 KGHSH, CDR2 LQKENI. This CDR3 spans 15 amino acids. V was shortened by 3 bases and J by 0 bases, with 9 bases between the two germline ends. The CDR3 region is CASSPTLGSGNTIYF. The DNA for the CDR3 is TGTGCCAGCTCACCGACCCTAGGCTCTGGAAACACCATATATTTT.

This chain connects TRBV7-8 to TRBJ1-1, with 9 nucleotides matching TRBD1. Per germline, CDR1 SGHVS and CDR2 FQNEAQ. The CDR3 sequence is 16 residues long. Trimming at V came to 2 bases and at J to 5 bases, leaving 9 bases not matched to a gene. The CDR3 DNA is TGTGCCAGCAGCTTATTTCGGACAGGGGCGAAGACTGAAGCTTTCTTT. Residues: CASSLFRTGAKTEAFF.

The V call is TRBV5-1, the J call TRBJ2-7, with 7 bases matching TRBD1. V lost 5 bases, J lost 5 bases, and 4 bases stayed unmatched. The CDR3 runs 12 residues. Per germline, CDR1 SGHRS and CDR2 YFSETQ. For the CDR3, the DNA is TGCGCCAGCAGTCGACAGGGTCACGAGCAGTACTTC. Translation gives CASSRQGHEQYF.

The J gene is TRBJ2-3, the V gene TRBV11-1; D perhaps matches TRBD2 (5 bases). V gave up 6 bases and J gave up 3 bases, with 10 bases separating them. Germline values: CDR1 SGHAT, CDR2 FQDESV (reference sequence). The CDR3 consists of 13 residues. Here the CDR3 reads CASREERTDTQYF. As DNA, the CDR3 is TGTGCCAGCAGGGAGGAGAGGACAGATACGCAGTATTTT. Full variable domain (outside the CDR3, taken from reference TRBV11-1 and TRBJ2-3): EAEVAQSPRYKITEKSQAVAFWCDPISGHATLYWYRQILGQGPELLVQFQDESVVDDSQLPKDRFSAERLKGVDSTLKIQPAELGDSAMYLCASREERTDTQYFGPGTRLTVL.

V and J are TRBV11-2 and TRBJ2-7; TRBD2 is a possible D gene (5 bases). Germline CDR1 and CDR2: SGHAT and FQNNGV. The CDR3 is 15 amino acids. V was shortened by 1 base and J by 0 bases, with 10 bases between the two germline ends. CDR3 nucleotides: TGTGCCAGCAGCTTAGGAGCGGTTAGCTCCTACGAGCAGTACTTC. Its protein is CASSLGAVSSYEQYF.

The chain is built from TRBV30 and TRBJ2-2; D unclear. CDR1 GTSNPN and CDR2 SVGIG come from the germline V gene (reference sequence). Trimming took off 1 base at V and 6 bases at J, with 9 bases between the two ends. The CDR3 is 13 amino acids. CDR3 region: CAWSGSLAGELFF. CDR3 bases: TGTGCCTGGAGTGGGTCATTGGCCGGGGAGCTGTTTTTT.

This chain uses TRBV15 with TRBJ1-5, with D unclear. The V gene lost 0 bases and the J gene lost 5 bases, with 2 bases spanning the gap. The germline V gene encodes CDR1 LNHNV and CDR2 YYDKDF (reference sequence). CDR3 length: 12 amino acids. As DNA, the CDR3 is TGTGCCACCAGCAGAGACGATCAGCCCCAGCATTTT. It codes for CATSRDDQPQHF. The full variable domain, rest sourced from reference TRBV15 and TRBJ1-5, is DAMVIQNPRYQVTQFGKPVTLSCSQTLNHNVMYWYQQKSSQAPKLLFHYYDKDFNNEADTPDNFQSRRPNTSFCFLDIRSPGLGDTAMYLCATSRDDQPQHFGDGTRLSIL.

The rearrangement joins TRBV27 to TRBJ1-6, with D hard to call. The CDR3 is 13 amino acids. Trimming cost V 3 bases and J 14 bases, with 14 bases left between them. Germline loops: CDR1 MNHEY, CDR2 SMNVEV (reference sequence). The CDR3 DNA follows: TGTGCCAGCAGTTTTGGAGTTTCTGGGGCCCTCCACTTT. This gives the protein CASSFGVSGALHF.

V and J are TRBV2 and TRBJ2-3; TRBD2 agrees at 13 bases. V gave up 6 bases and J gave up 8 bases; unmatched junction bases: 14. Germline V gene lookup returns CDR1 SNHLY and CDR2 FYNNEI. The CDR3 runs 17 residues. CDR3: CASRQQGGTSGVLTQYF. In DNA, the CDR3 is TGTGCCAGCAGACAACAGGGGGGGACTAGCGGGGTGCTTACGCAGTATTTT.

The rearrangement joins TRBV10-3 to TRBJ2-3; 8 nucleotides line up with TRBD1. Germline values: CDR1 ENHRY, CDR2 SYGVKD. The length of the CDR3 is 14 residues. The trim removed 4 bases at V and 2 bases at J, leaving 2 bases unmatched. The CDR3 DNA follows: TGTGCCATCAGTGCGGGACAGGACACAGATACGCAGTATTTT. This codes for CAISAGQDTDTQYF.

This sequence joins TRBV2 and TRBJ2-1, with 11 bases lining up with TRBD2. Germline lookup yields CDR1 SNHLY and CDR2 FYNNEI. The CDR3 is 16 residues long. With V trimmed by 5 bases and J by 6 bases, 9 bases remained unmatched. The CDR3 DNA reads TGTGCCAGCAGTATCACACTAGCGGGAGTTGGCAATGAGCAGTTCTTC. Its translation is CASSITLAGVGNEQFF.